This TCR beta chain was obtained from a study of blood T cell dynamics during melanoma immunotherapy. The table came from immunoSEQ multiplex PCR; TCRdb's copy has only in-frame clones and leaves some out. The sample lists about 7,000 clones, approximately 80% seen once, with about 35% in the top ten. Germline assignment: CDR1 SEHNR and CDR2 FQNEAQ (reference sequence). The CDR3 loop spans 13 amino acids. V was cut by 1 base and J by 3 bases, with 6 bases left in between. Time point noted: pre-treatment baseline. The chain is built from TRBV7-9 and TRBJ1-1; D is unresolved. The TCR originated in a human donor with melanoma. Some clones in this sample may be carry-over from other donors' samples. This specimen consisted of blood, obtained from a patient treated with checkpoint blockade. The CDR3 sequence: CASSLDMYTEAFF. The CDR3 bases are TGTGCCAGCAGCTTAGATATGTACACTGAAGCTTTCTTT.